This T cell receptor (beta chain) stems from a study of blood T cell repertoires in COVID-19. Sequenced by immunoSEQ multiplex PCR; TCRdb stores in-frame clones only, minus some. Of about 250,000 clones listed, about 88% are singletons. Clinical history as reported by participants underpinned cohort assignment. Two negative PCRs, clearance, or symptom resolution characterized the recovered Cohort 3 donors. This TCR was sampled from a woman aged 45-65 years who had recovered from COVID-19. Sequencing input: PBMCs or T cells enriched from blood (not recorded which).

The DNA for the CDR3 is TGCGCCAGCAGAGGACAGGGAGATTCCACCGGGGAGCTGTTTTTT. It specifies CASRGQGDSTGELFF. The chain recombines TRBV10-2 with TRBJ2-2; the match to TRBD1 covers 8 bases. The germline CDR1 and CDR2 sequences are WSHSY and SAAADI. The ends lost 6 bases at V and 4 bases at J; junction bases unmatched: 7. The CDR3 consists of 15 residues.